This TCR beta chain stems from a study of post-analysis software for immune sequencing data. The overall study: Some patients lacked subtype; others had relapsing-remitting, secondary progressive or progressive-relapsing disease.

V lost 4 bases and J lost 7; bases outside the gene matches: 6. CDR1 is SGHRS, CDR2 YFSETQ, per germline. This CDR3 is 15 amino acids long. A remark on this clonotype: Its target is unknown.

Prepared libraries of TCR beta cDNA carried unique molecular identifiers. When about 1 to 11 million T cells were used, they gave 500,000 or so cDNA molecules. A single record per CDR3 protein comes from TCRdb applying MiXCR to the PCR reads. The sample shows 750,000 to 950,000 distinct CDR3 sequences, roughly 50% of them seen only once. Study-level results: Those with multiple sclerosis, the patient group, showed significantly lower normalized Chao1 diversity than controls. Roughly 5 TRBV segments occurring more often in patients than controls included TRBV5-6, TRBV5-1 and TRBV20-1. Same-batch preparations were strongly co-clustered by F measure.

Sequencing was performed on blood. The rearrangement joins TRBV5-1 to TRBJ2-1; 12 nucleotides match TRBD1. This receptor was obtained from a girl between 10 and 17 years old with multiple sclerosis. CDR3 loop: CASSGTGGALNEQFF. In DNA, the CDR3 is TGCGCCAGCAGCGGGACAGGGGGCGCCCTGAATGAGCAGTTCTTC.